This record looks at one T cell receptor (beta chain) sequence and its context. This specimen comes from a study of blood T cells in healthy people across ages. A second PCR, run for roughly 7 to 12 cycles, used a sample-barcoded 5' primer plus a J-beta primer mix. TCRdb re-analysed the 5' RACE reads in MiXCR, keeping a single row per CDR3 protein. The repertoire holds some 1,000,000 distinct CDR3 sequences, with 20% to 25% as singletons. The V and J ends lost 2 bases and 6 bases respectively, with 10 bases between them. The CDR3 totals 13 residues. Germline V lookup: CDR1 SEHNR, CDR2 FQNEAQ (reference sequence). The same sample was also used in a study of T cells of mothers and their children.

The sequencing sample was made of blood. The V and J genes are TRBV7-9 and TRBJ1-2; D remains unclear. This sequence originates from a girl aged 2 to 10 in good health. The CDR3 nucleotides read TGTGCCAGCAGCTTAAGGAGTGGCCATGGCTACACCTTC. Protein product: CASSLRSGHGYTF.